The clone carrying this T cell receptor (beta chain) was recorded at least ten times. There are 16 residues in the CDR3. Germline CDR1 reads SGHVS; CDR2 reads FNYEAQ. Trimming took off 4 bases at V and 4 bases at J, with 17 bases between the two ends. A single record per CDR3 protein comes from TCRdb applying MiXCR to the RT-PCR reads. The sample gives approximately 150,000 distinct CDR3 sequences, roughly 31% of which show up once; 3.2% is in the top ten. This entry belongs to a study of patients and donors after allogeneic stem cell transplantation. This clonotype originated in a human donor who was either an allogeneic HSCT recipient or a stem cell or donor lymphocyte infusion donor (not recorded which). It is not recorded whose cells these are; they may come from a transplant donor. The chain employs TRBV7-6 and TRBJ1-3; D uncertain. Specimen: blood, either unsorted or a sorted T cell fraction (not recorded which). The CDR3 DNA reads as TGTGCCAGCAGCTCTCATATGACTCTTACAGGAAACACCATATATTTT. Protein sequence: CASSSHMTLTGNTIYF.